Sequencing of this T cell receptor beta chain was carried out in a study of blood T cell repertoires in COVID-19. Study-level background: Samples of COVID-19 (acute and convalescent) were obtained from the United States, Italy and Spain. Sample material is recorded as cDNA or gDNA derived from T cells, B-cell-depleted T cells, or PBMCs.

The CDR3 totals 15 residues. V was cut by 0 bases and J by 0 bases, with 10 bases left in between. CDR1 SGHDT and CDR2 YYEEEE come from the germline V gene. Libraries were prepared by immunoSEQ multiplex PCR; TCRdb keeps only in-frame clonotypes and omits some of them. The table lists 300,000 to 350,000 clones, 80% to 90% of them singletons. The specimen sequenced was peripheral blood. The V call is TRBV5-6, the J call TRBJ2-7; D is undetermined. The clonotype comes from a young man with active or convalescent COVID-19. CDR3 in DNA: TGTGCCAGCAGCTTGGCGGCGGCCCTCTCCTACGAGCAGTACTTC. Translated, it gives CASSLAAALSYEQYF.